This entry is about one T cell receptor (beta chain). This specimen belongs to a study of blood T cell repertoires in COVID-19. Turning to the study itself: There were acute and convalescent COVID-19 samples, and they came from the United States, Italy and Spain. PBMCs, B-cell-depleted T cells, or T cells provided the cDNA or gDNA that made up the material.

CDR1 is SGHRS and CDR2 is YFSETQ in the germline V gene. The CDR3 is 15 amino acids. The J segment lost 0 bases and the V segment lost 9 bases, leaving 8 bases of the junction unmatched. In the original processing: Quantification of nucleated cells was approximated via reference gene primer amplification. The protocol was immunoSEQ multiplex PCR, while the TCRdb copy is restricted to in-frame clones and leaves out a portion. V, J and clone size derive from that table, while D and trimming were established from the DNA sequence. This sample carries 390,000 or so clones, 90% of them seen once, and the ten largest clones take about 6.8%.

The specimen was peripheral blood. The genes are TRBV5-1 and TRBJ2-7; 11 bases map to TRBD1. The source of this sequence is a man aged 18-30 years with active or convalescent COVID-19. As DNA, the CDR3 is TGCGCCACCAAGCCCGGGACAGGGGGCTCCTACGAGCAGTACTTC. It codes for CATKPGTGGSYEQYF.